This T cell receptor (beta chain) was documented in a study of spatial heterogeneity in lung cancer. The study tagged each TCR cDNA molecule with a unique molecular identifier. TCRdb re-called the 5' RACE reads with MiXCR, one entry per CDR3 protein. The sample includes some 38,000 distinct CDR3 sequences, around 7.5% of them seen just once. There are a few counts of this clonotype. CDR1 and CDR2 (germline): ENHRY, SYGVKD. Trimming took off 4 bases at V and 7 bases at J, with 17 bases between the two ends. This CDR3 is built from 14 residues. Documented time point: sample taken at primary tumor resection. Whole RNA, isolated from tumor, nontumor lung or frozen PBMC, was sequenced without prior sorting.

Sequenced here: PBMCs, sampled at surgery. The V gene is TRBV10-3, the J gene TRBJ2-7; D is uncertain. This receptor was identified in a male donor with early-stage non-small cell lung cancer. CDR3 loop: CAISGVGGAGEQYV. The CDR3 region has the DNA TGTGCCATCAGTGGAGTCGGTGGAGCAGGAGAGCAGTACGTC.